Sequencing of this T cell receptor (beta chain) was carried out in a study of blood T cell repertoires in COVID-19. Whole-study context: From T cells, B-cell-depleted T cells, or PBMCs came the material, which was cDNA or gDNA.

The method was immunoSEQ multiplex PCR; TCRdb's version includes in-frame clones alone and lacks a portion of them. Among roughly 360,000 clones, roughly 80% were seen once, and the ten largest hold under 1.2%. The CDR3 is 16 amino acids. V shed 5 bases and J 4 bases; nucleotides not matched to a gene: 10. Germline CDR1 SEHNR, CDR2 FQNEAQ (reference sequence). This clone was detected only once. The clonotype comes from a human donor with acute or convalescent COVID-19. The donor label of this sample is uncertain. The chain employs TRBV7-9 and TRBJ1-3; 8 nucleotides agree with TRBD1. The sequenced sample was peripheral blood. The CDR3, as DNA: TGTGCCAGCAGCCGCTGGACAGGGAAATCAGGAAACACCATATATTTT. It is translated as CASSRWTGKSGNTIYF.